Below are 16 T cell receptor beta chains sequenced from a single sample in a study of long-term antiretroviral therapy in people with HIV. Sequencing relied on immunoSEQ assay v3.0, run at survey level. Clones were read by immunoSEQ multiplex PCR, and TCRdb kept only the in-frame ones, dropping some. The sample records about 21,000 clones, around four fifths being singletons. This specimen consisted of unsorted PBMCs, obtained 1.9 years after starting antiretroviral therapy. Receptor source: a woman aged 50 to 65 with HIV.

The V gene is TRBV4-3, the J gene TRBJ2-7; 10 bases match TRBD2. The CDR3 extends over 15 amino acids. The V segment lost 1 base and the J segment 5 bases; nucleotides outside the gene matches: 5. Germline loops: CDR1 LGHNA, CDR2 YSLEER. In nucleotides, the CDR3 is TGCGCCAGCAGCCAAGCCCCCGGACTAGCGGACGAGCAGTACTTC. The encoded protein is CASSQAPGLADEQYF.

This clone has only a few counts. The chain employs TRBV7-9 and TRBJ1-4; D remains unclear. Between the trimmed V and J ends, which lost 2 bases and 5 bases, there was a span of 18 bases. The CDR3 length is 17 residues. CDR1 and CDR2 from the germline V gene are SEHNR and FQNEAQ (reference sequence). The CDR3 loop reads CASSLRTPRGRNEKLFF. CDR3 nucleotides: TGTGCCAGCAGCTTACGAACGCCCCGGGGTAGAAATGAAAAACTGTTTTTT.

The DNA for the CDR3 is TGTGCCAGTAGTCCCCAGGGGGCATGGACTGAAGCTTTCTTT. This gives the protein CASSPQGAWTEAFF. V is TRBV19 and J is TRBJ1-1, with 8 positions matching TRBD1. Looked up from germline, CDR1 is LNHDA and CDR2 is SQIVND (reference sequence). V was pared by 5 bases and J by 5 bases, with 7 bases of the junction left unmatched. This CDR3 region has 14 residues.

This clone was counted a single time. The chain employs TRBV20-1 and TRBJ2-2; no definite D call. CDR1 DFQATT and CDR2 SNEGSKA come from the germline V gene (reference sequence). Trimming removed 2 bases from V and 5 bases from J, with 3 bases in between. This CDR3 has 11 residues. For the CDR3, the DNA is TGCAGTGCTAGACGAACCGGGGAGCTGTTTTTT. Translating gives CSARRTGELFF.

This clone was seen a single time. The chain carries TRBV7-2 and TRBJ1-1; TRBD1 might be the D (5 bases). CDR1 is SGHTA, CDR2 FQGNSA, per germline. V lost 5 bases to trimming and J lost 0 bases, with 10 bases between them. This CDR3 has 14 residues. CDR3: CASSLGHLNTEAFF. The DNA for the CDR3 is TGTGCCAGCAGCCTTGGACACCTGAACACTGAAGCTTTCTTT.

This clone was detected once. The chain recombines TRBV18 with TRBJ2-7; perhaps TRBD1 as D (6 bases). The CDR3 contains 14 residues. V was pared by 3 bases and J by 0 bases, with 9 bases between. From germline, CDR1 is KGHSH and CDR2 LQKENI. CDR3 sequence reads: CASSPQGSSYEQYF. The CDR3 nucleotides are TGTGCCAGCTCACCCCAGGGGAGCTCCTACGAGCAGTACTTC.

Written as DNA, the CDR3 is TGTGCCAGCGGGACGACGCCCTTCTATGGCTACACCTTC. It is translated as CASGTTPFYGYTF. The chain links TRBV2 to TRBJ1-2; D possibly corresponds to TRBD1 (5 bases). V shed 8 bases and J shed 4 bases, with 14 bases lying between them. The germline V gene has CDR1 SNHLY and CDR2 FYNNEI. The CDR3 runs 13 residues.

This sequence joins TRBV29-1 and TRBJ2-1; tentative D call: TRBD1 (6 bases). CDR3 length: 14 residues. The V and J ends lost 7 bases and 4 bases respectively, with 17 bases between them. Germline values: CDR1 SQVTM, CDR2 ANQGSEA. For the CDR3, the DNA is TGCAGCGCAACGACAGGAGGTCCTTACAATGAGCAGTTCTTC. This translates into CSATTGGPYNEQFF.

The chain combines TRBV7-3 with TRBJ2-5, with TRBD2 identical over 14 bases. CDR3 length: 19 residues. The J segment lost 3 bases and the V segment lost 3 bases, leaving 12 bases of the junction unmatched. Germline V lookup: CDR1 SGHTA, CDR2 FQGTGA. The CDR3 region is CASSLLGRLTSGGEETQYF. CDR3 DNA sequence: TGTGCCAGCAGCTTGTTGGGCCGACTGACTAGCGGGGGGGAAGAGACCCAGTACTTC.

This clone was detected a few times. The chain carries TRBV5-1 and TRBJ1-2; 8 bases are shared with TRBD1. Germline CDR1 reads SGHRS; CDR2 reads YFSETQ. The CDR3 runs to 13 residues. V was clipped by 3 bases and J by 6 bases; unmatched bases: 4. Here the CDR3 DNA reads TGCGCCAGCAGCTCACACAGGGGGGATGGCTACACCTTC. As protein: CASSSHRGDGYTF.

The chain carries TRBV5-8 and TRBJ2-2; TRBD1 aligns across 9 bases. Germline V gives CDR1 SGHTS, CDR2 YDEGEE. This CDR3 comprises 16 residues. V trimming: 6 bases; J trimming: 2 bases; junction bases outside the gene matches: 8. The CDR3 DNA is TGTGCCAGCAACCAAGACAGGGGGGCTAACACCGGGGAGCTGTTTTTT. It is translated as CASNQDRGANTGELFF.

This rearrangement joins TRBV9 to TRBJ1-1; D is possibly TRBD1 (5 bases). Germline V gene sequence: CDR1 SGDLS, CDR2 YYNGEE. V gave up 0 bases and J gave up 4 bases, with 10 bases separating them. The length of the CDR3 is 14 residues. CDR3 loop: CASSVALGGTEAFF. The CDR3, as DNA: TGTGCCAGCAGCGTAGCTCTGGGGGGCACTGAAGCTTTCTTT.

This clone has only one observation. V and J are TRBV5-1 and TRBJ2-1, with 14 bases identical to TRBD2. The V and J ends lost 5 bases and 7 bases, in that order; junction bases with no gene match: 14. The CDR3 is made up of 18 amino acids. Germline V gene data show CDR1 as SGHRS and CDR2 as YFSETQ. The CDR3 DNA reads TGCGCCAGCAGAGGGGGACTAGCGGGAGCACTCCGGAGGAATGAGCAGTTCTTC. This translates into CASRGGLAGALRRNEQFF. Full variable domain (remainder filled in from reference TRBV5-1 and TRBJ2-1): KAGVTQTPRYLIKTRGQQVTLSCSPISGHRSVSWYQQTPGQGLQFLFEYFSETQRNKGNFPGRFSGRQFSNSRSEMNVSTLELGDSALYLCASRGGLAGALRRNEQFFGPGTRLTVL.

The chain has TRBV7-2 and TRBJ2-3; 10 bases agree with TRBD1. J lost 9 bases, V lost 1 base, and 7 bases had no gene match. CDR1 and CDR2 (germline): SGHTA, FQGNSA. The CDR3 length is 15 residues. The CDR3 region is CASSLGTGGIGTQYF. DNA for the CDR3: TGTGCCAGCAGCTTAGGGACAGGGGGGATAGGAACGCAGTATTTT.

This CDR3 is CAWSTGGVKETQYF. The CDR3 bases are TGTGCCTGGAGTACCGGGGGGGTTAAAGAGACCCAGTACTTC. This chain connects TRBV30 to TRBJ2-5; 8 bases fit TRBD2. There are 14 residues in the CDR3. The ends lost 2 bases at V and 3 bases at J; junction bases unmatched: 5. Germline V lookup: CDR1 GTSNPN, CDR2 SVGIG (reference sequence). The complete variable domain, with remaining parts taken from reference TRBV30 and TRBJ2-5, reads SQTIHQWPATLVQPVGSPLSLECTVEGTSNPNLYWYRQAAGRGLQLLFYSVGIGQISSEVPQNLSASRPQDRQFILSSKKLLLSDSGFYLCAWSTGGVKETQYFGPGTRLLVL.

V is TRBV28 and J is TRBJ2-7; 10 bases align to TRBD1. The germline CDR1 and CDR2 sequences are MDHEN and SYDVKM. J gave up 6 bases and V 6 bases, and 5 bases lay outside the gene matches. The CDR3 is 13 amino acids. The CDR3 loop is CASRTGGLREQYF. DNA for the CDR3: TGTGCCAGCAGGACAGGGGGCTTGCGCGAGCAGTACTTC.